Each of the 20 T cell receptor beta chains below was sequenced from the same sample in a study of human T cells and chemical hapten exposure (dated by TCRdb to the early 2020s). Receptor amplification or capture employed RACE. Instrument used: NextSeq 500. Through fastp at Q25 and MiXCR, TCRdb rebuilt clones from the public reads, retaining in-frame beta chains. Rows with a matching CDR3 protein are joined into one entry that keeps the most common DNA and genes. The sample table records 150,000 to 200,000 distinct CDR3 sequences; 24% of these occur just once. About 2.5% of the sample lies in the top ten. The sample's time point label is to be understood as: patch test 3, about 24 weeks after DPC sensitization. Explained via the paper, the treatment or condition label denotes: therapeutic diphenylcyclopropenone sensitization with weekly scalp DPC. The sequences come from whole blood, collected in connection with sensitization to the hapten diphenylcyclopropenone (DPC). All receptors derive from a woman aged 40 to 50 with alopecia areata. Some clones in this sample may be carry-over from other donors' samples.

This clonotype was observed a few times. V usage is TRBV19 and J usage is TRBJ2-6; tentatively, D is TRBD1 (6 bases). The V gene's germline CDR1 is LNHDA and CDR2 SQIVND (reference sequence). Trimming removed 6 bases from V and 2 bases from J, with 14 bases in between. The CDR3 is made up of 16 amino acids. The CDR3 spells CASRSRTAAGANVLTF. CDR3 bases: TGTGCCAGTAGGTCCCGGACAGCGGCTGGGGCCAACGTCCTGACTTTC. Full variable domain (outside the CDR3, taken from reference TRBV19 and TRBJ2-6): DGGITQSPKYLFRKEGQNVTLSCEQNLNHDAMYWYRQDPGQGLRLIYYSQIVNDFQKGDIAEGYSVSREKKESFPLTVTSAQKNPTAFYLCASRSRTAAGANVLTFGAGSRLTVL.

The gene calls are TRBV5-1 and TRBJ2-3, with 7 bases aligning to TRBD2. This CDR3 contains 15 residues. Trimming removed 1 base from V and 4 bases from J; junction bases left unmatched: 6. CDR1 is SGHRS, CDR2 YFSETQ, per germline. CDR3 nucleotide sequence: TGCGCCAGCAGCTTGTGGGACGCGGGGGCAGATACGCAGTATTTT. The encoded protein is CASSLWDAGADTQYF.

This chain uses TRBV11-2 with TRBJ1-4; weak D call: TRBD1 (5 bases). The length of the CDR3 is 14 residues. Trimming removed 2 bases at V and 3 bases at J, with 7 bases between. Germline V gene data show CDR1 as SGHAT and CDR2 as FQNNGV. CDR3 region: CASSLRGSNEKLFF. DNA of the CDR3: TGTGCCAGCAGCTTACGGGGGTCTAATGAAAAACTGTTTTTT.

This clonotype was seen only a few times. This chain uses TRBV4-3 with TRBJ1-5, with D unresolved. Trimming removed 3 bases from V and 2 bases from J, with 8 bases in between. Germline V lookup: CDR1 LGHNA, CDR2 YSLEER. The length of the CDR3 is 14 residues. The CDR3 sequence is CASSQGMGNQPQHF. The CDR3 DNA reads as TGCGCCAGCAGCCAGGGAATGGGCAATCAGCCCCAGCATTTT.

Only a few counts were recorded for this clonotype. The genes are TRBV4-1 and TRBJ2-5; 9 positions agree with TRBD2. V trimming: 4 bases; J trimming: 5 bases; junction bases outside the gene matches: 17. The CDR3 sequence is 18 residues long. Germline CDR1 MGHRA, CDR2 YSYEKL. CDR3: CASSPLGVSGRTLETQYF. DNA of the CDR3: TGCGCCAGCAGCCCACTTGGGGTGAGCGGGAGGACTTTGGAGACCCAGTACTTC.

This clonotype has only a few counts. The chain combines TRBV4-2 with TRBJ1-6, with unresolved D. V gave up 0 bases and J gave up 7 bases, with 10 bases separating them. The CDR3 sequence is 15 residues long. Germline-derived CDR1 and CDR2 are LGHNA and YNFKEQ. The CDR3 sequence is CASSQELVGNSPLHF. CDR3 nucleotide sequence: TGTGCCAGCAGCCAAGAACTCGTAGGGAATTCACCCCTCCACTTT.

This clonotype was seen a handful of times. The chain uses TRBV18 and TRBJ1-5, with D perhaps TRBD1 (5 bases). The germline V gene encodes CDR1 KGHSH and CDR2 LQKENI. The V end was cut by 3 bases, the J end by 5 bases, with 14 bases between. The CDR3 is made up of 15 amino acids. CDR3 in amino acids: CASSPVQDHHQPQHF. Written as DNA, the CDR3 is TGTGCCAGCTCACCGGTACAGGATCACCATCAGCCCCAGCATTTT.

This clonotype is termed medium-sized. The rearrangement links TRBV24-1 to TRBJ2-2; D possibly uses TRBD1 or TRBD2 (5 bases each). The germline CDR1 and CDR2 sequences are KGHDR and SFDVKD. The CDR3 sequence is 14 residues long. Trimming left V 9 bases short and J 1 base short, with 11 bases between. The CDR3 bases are TGTGCCACCGCTCGGGGCCAGAACACCGGGGAGCTGTTTTTT. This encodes CATARGQNTGELFF.

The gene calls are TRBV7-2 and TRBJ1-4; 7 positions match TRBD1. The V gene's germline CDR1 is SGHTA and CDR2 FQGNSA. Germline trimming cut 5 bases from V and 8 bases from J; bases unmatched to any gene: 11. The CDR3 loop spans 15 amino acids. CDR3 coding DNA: TGTGCCAGCAGCATAAACAGGGGTGGAGGGGAAAAACTGTTTTTT. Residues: CASSINRGGGEKLFF.

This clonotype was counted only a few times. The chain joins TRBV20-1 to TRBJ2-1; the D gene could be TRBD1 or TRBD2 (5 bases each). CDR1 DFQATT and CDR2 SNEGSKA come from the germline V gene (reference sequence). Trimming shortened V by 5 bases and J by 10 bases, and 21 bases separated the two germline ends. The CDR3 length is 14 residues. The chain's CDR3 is CSAYKPGSKGEQFF. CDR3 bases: TGCAGTGCTTATAAACCGGGATCAAAGGGGGAGCAGTTCTTC.

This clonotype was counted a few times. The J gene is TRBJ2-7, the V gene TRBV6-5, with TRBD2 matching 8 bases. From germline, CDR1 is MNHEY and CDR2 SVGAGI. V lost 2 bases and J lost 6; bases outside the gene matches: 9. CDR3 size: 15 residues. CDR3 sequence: CASSYVGSGTGEQYF. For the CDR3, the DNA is TGTGCCAGCAGTTACGTCGGTAGCGGGACGGGCGAGCAGTACTTC.

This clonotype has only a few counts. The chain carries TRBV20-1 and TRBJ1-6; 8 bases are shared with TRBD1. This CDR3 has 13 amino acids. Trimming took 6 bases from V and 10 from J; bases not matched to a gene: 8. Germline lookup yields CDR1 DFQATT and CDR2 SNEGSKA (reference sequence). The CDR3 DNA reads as TGCAGTGCCGGACAGGGAGTAAGCTCACCCCTCCACTTT. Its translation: CSAGQGVSSPLHF.

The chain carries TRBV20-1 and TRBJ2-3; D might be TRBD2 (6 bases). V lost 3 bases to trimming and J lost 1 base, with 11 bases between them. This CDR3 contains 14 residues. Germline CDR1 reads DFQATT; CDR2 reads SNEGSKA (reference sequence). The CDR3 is CSARPGTGTDTQYF. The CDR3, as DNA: TGCAGTGCTAGGCCCGGGACTGGCACAGATACGCAGTATTTT.

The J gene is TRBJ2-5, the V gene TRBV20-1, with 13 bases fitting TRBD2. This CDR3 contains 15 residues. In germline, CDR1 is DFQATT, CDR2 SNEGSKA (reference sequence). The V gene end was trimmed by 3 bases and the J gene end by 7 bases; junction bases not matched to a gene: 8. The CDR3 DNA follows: TGCAGTGCTAGGGGGACTAGCGGGATGGTCGGGACCCAGTACTTC. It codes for CSARGTSGMVGTQYF.

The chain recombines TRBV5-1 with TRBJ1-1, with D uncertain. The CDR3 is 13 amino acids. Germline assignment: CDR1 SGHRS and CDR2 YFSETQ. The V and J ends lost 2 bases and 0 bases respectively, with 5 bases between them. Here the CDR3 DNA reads TGCGCCAGCAGCTTTTCACTGAACACTGAAGCTTTCTTT. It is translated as CASSFSLNTEAFF. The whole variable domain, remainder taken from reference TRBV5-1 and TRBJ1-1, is KAGVTQTPRYLIKTRGQQVTLSCSPISGHRSVSWYQQTPGQGLQFLFEYFSETQRNKGNFPGRFSGRQFSNSRSEMNVSTLELGDSALYLCASSFSLNTEAFFGQGTRLTVV.

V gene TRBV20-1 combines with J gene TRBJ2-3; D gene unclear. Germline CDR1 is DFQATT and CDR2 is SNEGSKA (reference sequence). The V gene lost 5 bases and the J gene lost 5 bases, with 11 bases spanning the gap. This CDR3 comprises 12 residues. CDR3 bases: TGCAGTGCTGCTATTCGGGTAGATACGCAGTATTTT. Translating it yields CSAAIRVDTQYF.

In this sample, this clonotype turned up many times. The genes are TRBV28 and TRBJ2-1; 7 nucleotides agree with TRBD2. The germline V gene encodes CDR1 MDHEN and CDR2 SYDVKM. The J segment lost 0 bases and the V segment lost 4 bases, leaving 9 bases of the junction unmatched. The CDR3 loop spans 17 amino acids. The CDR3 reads CASSSSLASSSYNEQFF. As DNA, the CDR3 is TGTGCCAGCAGTTCGTCACTAGCGTCGAGCTCCTACAATGAGCAGTTCTTC. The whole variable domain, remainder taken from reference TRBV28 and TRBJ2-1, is DVKVTQSSRYLVKRTGEKVFLECVQDMDHENMFWYRQDPGLGLRLIYFSYDVKMKEKGDIPEGYSVSREKKERFSLILESASTNQTSMYLCASSSSLASSSYNEQFFGPGTRLTVL.

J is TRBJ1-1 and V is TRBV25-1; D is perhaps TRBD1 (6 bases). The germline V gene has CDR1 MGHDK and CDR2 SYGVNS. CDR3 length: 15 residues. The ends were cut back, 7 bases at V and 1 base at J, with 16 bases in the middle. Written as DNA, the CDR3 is TGTGCCAGCATCTCATGGGGGCACCCGAACACTGAAGCTTTCTTT. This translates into CASISWGHPNTEAFF.

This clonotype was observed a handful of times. CDR3 DNA sequence: TGTGCCAGCAGTTACGTCAACCTCCGCTCCTATAATTCACCCCTCCACTTT. It encodes CASSYVNLRSYNSPLHF. The chain recombines TRBV6-5 with TRBJ1-6; D is unresolved. Trimming removed 2 bases from V and 0 bases from J, with 11 bases in between. The germline V gene has CDR1 MNHEY and CDR2 SVGAGI. The CDR3 covers 17 residues.

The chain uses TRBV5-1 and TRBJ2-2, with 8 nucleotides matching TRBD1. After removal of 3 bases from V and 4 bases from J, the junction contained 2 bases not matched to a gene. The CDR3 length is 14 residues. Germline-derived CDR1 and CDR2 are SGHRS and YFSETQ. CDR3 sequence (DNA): TGCGCCAGCAGCTCGACAGGGGTCACCGGGGAGCTGTTTTTT. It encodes CASSSTGVTGELFF.